Listed below are T cell receptor beta chains from one sample, sequenced in a study of blood T cell repertoires in COVID-19. Clones were read by immunoSEQ multiplex PCR, and TCRdb kept only the in-frame ones, dropping some. The table includes about 320,000 clones, roughly nine tenths detected once. The source material was PBMCs or T cells enriched from blood (not recorded which). Every receptor here comes from a woman in her twenties or thirties who had recovered from COVID-19. Each CDR3 is given with its conserved first and last residue. D genes are given only for firm matches. Size values are once, few and many counts, or a class for expanded clones, and some rows have none.

len	j_gene	v_gene	d_gene	abundance	CDR3aa	CDR3nt
10	TRBJ1-2	TRBV27	NA	NA	CASSNYGYTF	TGTGCCAGCAGCAATTATGGCTACACCTTC
15	TRBJ1-1	TRBV6-5	TRBD1	few	CASTRPGQGSPEAFF	TGTGCCAGCACAAGGCCAGGACAGGGCTCCCCTGAAGCTTTCTTT
14	TRBJ2-7	TRBV11-2	TRBD2	NA	CASSLGGESGEQYF	TGTGCCAGCAGCTTGGGGGGGGAATCAGGCGAGCAGTACTTC
16	TRBJ1-6	TRBV10-3	TRBD1	NA	CAISGLPKGAGSPLHF	TGTGCCATCAGTGGCTTGCCCAAGGGGGCTGGGTCACCCCTCCACTTT
12	TRBJ1-1	TRBV12-3/TRBV12-4	NA	NA	CASRAQNTEAFF	TGTGCCAGCAGGGCCCAGAACACTGAAGCTTTCTTT
15	TRBJ1-2	TRBV9	NA	NA	CASSVDDRPGYGYTF	TGTGCCAGCAGCGTAGACGACCGCCCGGGGTATGGCTACACCTTC
15	TRBJ2-2	TRBV15	NA	NA	CATSNTRPYTGELFF	TGTGCCACCAGCAATACTAGGCCTTACACCGGGGAGCTGTTTTTT
17	TRBJ1-2	TRBV5-5	TRBD1	NA	CASSIVSPGTGGLGYTF	TGTGCCAGCAGCATCGTCAGCCCCGGGACAGGGGGCTTGGGCTACACCTTC
13	TRBJ1-2	TRBV7-2	NA	once	CASSRTANYGYTF	TGTGCCAGCAGCAGGACAGCGAACTATGGCTACACCTTC
15	TRBJ1-6	TRBV4-1	NA	NA	CASSQDHGYNSPLHF	TGCGCCAGCAGCCAAGATCACGGTTATAATTCACCCCTCCACTTT